The rows below give T cell receptor beta chains drawn from one sample of a study of T cell responses to AZD1222 COVID-19 vaccine. TCRdb's copy holds only in-frame clones and misses some; the assay was immunoSEQ multiplex PCR. The sample includes around 160,000 clones, 94% of them seen just once. Material: peripheral blood, obtained on day 0 of AZD1222 vaccination. Every receptor here comes from an adult in good health. Both conserved end residues are part of each CDR3. D genes are given only for firm matches. Not every row has a clone size; where given, it reads once, few, many or a size class.

d_call: NA
clone_size: NA
v_call: TRBV29-1
cdr3_length: 14
j_call: TRBJ2-1
cdr3_nt: TGCAGCGTTAACTGGCGTCGTACCTACAATGAGCAGTTCTTC
cdr3_aa: CSVNWRRTYNEQFF

d_call: TRBD2
clone_size: NA
v_call: TRBV30
cdr3_length: 14
j_call: TRBJ2-3
cdr3_nt: TGTGCCTCGGACTCTAGCGGGGGCCTGGGGACGCAGTATTTT
cdr3_aa: CASDSSGGLGTQYF

d_call: TRBD2
clone_size: NA
v_call: TRBV2
cdr3_length: 12
j_call: TRBJ2-1
cdr3_nt: TGTGCCAGCAGTGAGGTGGGGCTAGCGGTGTTCTTC
cdr3_aa: CASSEVGLAVFF

d_call: NA
clone_size: NA
v_call: TRBV28
cdr3_length: 13
j_call: TRBJ1-1
cdr3_nt: TGTGCCAGCAGTTTACAGGGACCCACTGAAGCTTTCTTT
cdr3_aa: CASSLQGPTEAFF

d_call: NA
clone_size: NA
v_call: TRBV7-6
cdr3_length: 17
j_call: TRBJ2-3
cdr3_nt: TGTGCCAGCAGCTTACGCCACTCGGGCGGGTACACAGATACGCAGTATTTT
cdr3_aa: CASSLRHSGGYTDTQYF

d_call: NA
clone_size: NA
v_call: TRBV10-1
cdr3_length: 16
j_call: TRBJ1-5
cdr3_nt: TGCGCCAGCAGTGTTGGGCCCAGGGACAGCAATCAGCCCCAGCATTTT
cdr3_aa: CASSVGPRDSNQPQHF

d_call: NA
clone_size: NA
v_call: TRBV7-6
cdr3_length: 13
j_call: TRBJ1-5
cdr3_nt: TGTGCCAGCAGCTTAGAGAGCAATCAGCCCCAGCATTTT
cdr3_aa: CASSLESNQPQHF

d_call: TRBD2
clone_size: NA
v_call: TRBV3-1/TRBV3-2
cdr3_length: 16
j_call: TRBJ2-3
cdr3_nt: TGTGCCAGCGGTAGACTAGCGGGAGGGGGCACAGATACGCAGTATTTT
cdr3_aa: CASGRLAGGGTDTQYF

d_call: TRBD2
clone_size: NA
v_call: TRBV7-3
cdr3_length: 16
j_call: TRBJ2-1
cdr3_nt: TGTGCCAGCAGCTTAGCTTACGGGGCGGGAGCGGCTGAGCAGTTCTTC
cdr3_aa: CASSLAYGAGAAEQFF

d_call: NA
clone_size: NA
v_call: TRBV11-2
cdr3_length: 15
j_call: TRBJ2-3
cdr3_nt: TGTGCCAGCAGCCGACAGGATACTAGCACAGATACGCAGTATTTT
cdr3_aa: CASSRQDTSTDTQYF

d_call: TRBD1
clone_size: NA
v_call: TRBV11-2
cdr3_length: 13
j_call: TRBJ1-2
cdr3_nt: TGTGCCAGCAGCCCGGACAGGGCCTATGGCTACACCTTC
cdr3_aa: CASSPDRAYGYTF

d_call: NA
clone_size: NA
v_call: TRBV19
cdr3_length: 13
j_call: TRBJ2-1
cdr3_nt: TGTGCCAGTAGTAGCGGACTCTACAATGAGCAGTTCTTC
cdr3_aa: CASSSGLYNEQFF

d_call: NA
clone_size: NA
v_call: TRBV7-2
cdr3_length: 13
j_call: TRBJ1-1
cdr3_nt: TGTGCCAGCAGCTTAGATCCTGGGACGCGAGCTTTCTTT
cdr3_aa: CASSLDPGTRAFF

d_call: TRBD2
clone_size: NA
v_call: TRBV5-6
cdr3_length: 14
j_call: TRBJ2-7
cdr3_nt: TGTGCCAGCAGCTGGGGCGGGGGCTCCTACGAGCAGTACTTC
cdr3_aa: CASSWGGGSYEQYF

d_call: NA
clone_size: NA
v_call: TRBV19
cdr3_length: 13
j_call: TRBJ1-4
cdr3_nt: TGTGCCAGTAGTATATACCCCGTTGAAAAACTGTTTTTT
cdr3_aa: CASSIYPVEKLFF

d_call: NA
clone_size: NA
v_call: TRBV7-9
cdr3_length: 14
j_call: TRBJ2-3
cdr3_nt: TGTGCCAGCAGCCGTACAGGGTTCCCAGATACGCAGTATTTT
cdr3_aa: CASSRTGFPDTQYF

d_call: NA
clone_size: few
v_call: TRBV12-3/TRBV12-4
cdr3_length: 13
j_call: TRBJ1-2
cdr3_nt: TGTGCCAGCAGTCCCGAGGGGGGGCCCGGCTACACCTTC
cdr3_aa: CASSPEGGPGYTF

d_call: NA
clone_size: NA
v_call: TRBV19
cdr3_length: 11
j_call: TRBJ1-1
cdr3_nt: TGTGCCAGCACGCGGTCCACTGAAGCTTTCTTT
cdr3_aa: CASTRSTEAFF

d_call: NA
clone_size: NA
v_call: TRBV30
cdr3_length: 13
j_call: TRBJ2-7
cdr3_nt: TGTGCCTGGAGTACGGGGGTCTCCTACGAGCAGTACTTC
cdr3_aa: CAWSTGVSYEQYF

d_call: NA
clone_size: NA
v_call: TRBV11-2
cdr3_length: 14
j_call: TRBJ2-1
cdr3_nt: TGTGCCAGCAGCTTAGAGAGGACGGCCCTTGGGCAGTTCTTC
cdr3_aa: CASSLERTALGQFF

d_call: NA
clone_size: NA
v_call: TRBV27
cdr3_length: 12
j_call: TRBJ2-2
cdr3_nt: TGTGCCAGCAGTTTATGGGGAGGTGCGCTGTTTTTT
cdr3_aa: CASSLWGGALFF

d_call: NA
clone_size: NA
v_call: TRBV3-1/TRBV3-2
cdr3_length: 12
j_call: TRBJ2-7
cdr3_nt: TGTGCCAGCAGCCAAGGCAGGGACGAGCAGTACTTC
cdr3_aa: CASSQGRDEQYF

d_call: NA
clone_size: NA
v_call: TRBV27
cdr3_length: 13
j_call: TRBJ1-1
cdr3_nt: TGTGCCAGCAAACTCGACAGGAGCACTGAAGCTTTCTTT
cdr3_aa: CASKLDRSTEAFF

d_call: TRBD1
clone_size: NA
v_call: TRBV2
cdr3_length: 14
j_call: TRBJ2-1
cdr3_nt: TGTGCCAGCAGAAGACAGGGGTCTGGGAATGAGCAGTTCTTC
cdr3_aa: CASRRQGSGNEQFF

d_call: NA
clone_size: NA
v_call: TRBV28
cdr3_length: 15
j_call: TRBJ2-7
cdr3_nt: TGTGCCAGCAGTACCCCAGAACTCCGAAAAGGCGAGCAGTACTTC
cdr3_aa: CASSTPELRKGEQYF

d_call: NA
clone_size: once
v_call: TRBV7-3
cdr3_length: 16
j_call: TRBJ2-6
cdr3_nt: TGTGCCAGCAGCTTAACTCAACCCTCTGGGGCCAACGTCCTGACTTTC
cdr3_aa: CASSLTQPSGANVLTF

d_call: NA
clone_size: NA
v_call: TRBV18
cdr3_length: 13
j_call: TRBJ1-1
cdr3_nt: TGTGCCAGCTCTCTCAGCCGTGCAGCTGAAGCTTTCTTT
cdr3_aa: CASSLSRAAEAFF

d_call: NA
clone_size: NA
v_call: TRBV5-5
cdr3_length: 13
j_call: TRBJ1-2
cdr3_nt: TGTGCCAGCAGCTTGGATCCACCCTATGGCTACACCTTC
cdr3_aa: CASSLDPPYGYTF

d_call: NA
clone_size: NA
v_call: TRBV7-9
cdr3_length: 14
j_call: TRBJ1-5
cdr3_nt: TGTGCCAGCAGCTCGACATCGTCTGGTCAGCCCCAGCATTTT
cdr3_aa: CASSSTSSGQPQHF

d_call: NA
clone_size: once
v_call: TRBV4-1
cdr3_length: 14
j_call: TRBJ1-5
cdr3_nt: TGCGCCAGCAGCCAAGACGATTGGGCCGGAGTTTTGCATTTT
cdr3_aa: CASSQDDWAGVLHF

d_call: NA
clone_size: NA
v_call: TRBV5-1
cdr3_length: 14
j_call: TRBJ1-4
cdr3_nt: TGCGCCAGCAGCGCGGACGGATCTAATGAAAAACTGTTTTTT
cdr3_aa: CASSADGSNEKLFF

d_call: NA
clone_size: NA
v_call: TRBV4-1
cdr3_length: 14
j_call: TRBJ2-3
cdr3_nt: TGCGCCAGCAGCCTCGGAACGTCCACAGATACGCAGTATTTT
cdr3_aa: CASSLGTSTDTQYF

d_call: TRBD1
clone_size: NA
v_call: TRBV28
cdr3_length: 14
j_call: TRBJ1-4
cdr3_nt: TGTGCCAGCAGTTCACAGGGGCAGTGGGAAAAACTGTTTTTT
cdr3_aa: CASSSQGQWEKLFF

d_call: NA
clone_size: NA
v_call: TRBV20-1
cdr3_length: 14
j_call: TRBJ2-3
cdr3_nt: TGCAGTGCTAGTGGGGGGGCCTATCCGGATACGCAGTATTTT
cdr3_aa: CSASGGAYPDTQYF

d_call: NA
clone_size: NA
v_call: TRBV5-1
cdr3_length: 16
j_call: TRBJ1-1
cdr3_nt: TGCGCCAGCAGCTTGGGCGGGGGGCAAGAGGGAACTGAAGCTTTCTTT
cdr3_aa: CASSLGGGQEGTEAFF

d_call: NA
clone_size: NA
v_call: TRBV11-2
cdr3_length: 14
j_call: TRBJ1-1
cdr3_nt: TGTGCCAGCAGCGAACCCAGGGCGAACACTGAAGCTTTCTTT
cdr3_aa: CASSEPRANTEAFF

d_call: TRBD1
clone_size: NA
v_call: TRBV6-5
cdr3_length: 15
j_call: TRBJ2-1
cdr3_nt: TGTGCCAGCAGTTACTTAGACAGGGTACGAGATGAGCAGTTCTTC
cdr3_aa: CASSYLDRVRDEQFF

d_call: NA
clone_size: NA
v_call: TRBV24-1
cdr3_length: 14
j_call: TRBJ1-1
cdr3_nt: TGTGCCACCAGTGACCCGCCGGATGGCACTGAAGCTTTCTTT
cdr3_aa: CATSDPPDGTEAFF

d_call: TRBD1
clone_size: NA
v_call: TRBV19
cdr3_length: 15
j_call: TRBJ2-3
cdr3_nt: TGTGCCAGTAGTACACAACAGGGGGCTCAAGATACGCAGTATTTT
cdr3_aa: CASSTQQGAQDTQYF

d_call: NA
clone_size: once
v_call: TRBV28
cdr3_length: 13
j_call: TRBJ1-6
cdr3_nt: TGTGCCAGCAGGGACAGCGATAATCTGTCCCTCCACTTT
cdr3_aa: CASRDSDNLSLHF

d_call: TRBD1
clone_size: NA
v_call: TRBV6-1
cdr3_length: 17
j_call: TRBJ2-6
cdr3_nt: TGTGCCAGCAGTGCTGCCGGGACAGGATCTGGGGCCAACGTCCTGACTTTC
cdr3_aa: CASSAAGTGSGANVLTF

d_call: NA
clone_size: NA
v_call: TRBV29-1
cdr3_length: 12
j_call: TRBJ1-2
cdr3_nt: TGCAGCACCCTCCGGCAGCCCTATGGCTACACCTTC
cdr3_aa: CSTLRQPYGYTF

d_call: NA
clone_size: NA
v_call: TRBV5-5
cdr3_length: 11
j_call: TRBJ1-1
cdr3_nt: TGTGCCAGCAGCTTGACAGGAGAAGCTTTCTTT
cdr3_aa: CASSLTGEAFF

d_call: NA
clone_size: NA
v_call: TRBV7-9
cdr3_length: 11
j_call: TRBJ2-5
cdr3_nt: TGTGCCAGCAGGGCTGAAGAGACCCAGTACTTC
cdr3_aa: CASRAEETQYF

d_call: TRBD2
clone_size: NA
v_call: TRBV19
cdr3_length: 14
j_call: TRBJ2-3
cdr3_nt: TGTGCCAGTAGTACCGCGGGAGGAGGGGGTACGCAGTATTTT
cdr3_aa: CASSTAGGGGTQYF

d_call: NA
clone_size: NA
v_call: TRBV28
cdr3_length: 14
j_call: TRBJ1-5
cdr3_nt: TGTGCCAGCAGTTTATGGGGGGAGGAGCAGCCCCAGCATTTT
cdr3_aa: CASSLWGEEQPQHF

d_call: NA
clone_size: NA
v_call: TRBV6-5
cdr3_length: 15
j_call: TRBJ1-3
cdr3_nt: TGTGCCAGCAGTTACTTTCAGGGCTCTGGAAACACCATATATTTT
cdr3_aa: CASSYFQGSGNTIYF

d_call: NA
clone_size: NA
v_call: TRBV4-1
cdr3_length: 12
j_call: TRBJ2-1
cdr3_nt: TGCGCCAGCAGCCCTTCCAACAATGAGCAGTTCTTC
cdr3_aa: CASSPSNNEQFF

d_call: NA
clone_size: NA
v_call: TRBV10-2
cdr3_length: 13
j_call: TRBJ1-2
cdr3_nt: TGCGCCAGCAGTCTAAGTAGTGACTATGGCTACACCTTC
cdr3_aa: CASSLSSDYGYTF

d_call: NA
clone_size: NA
v_call: TRBV5-1
cdr3_length: 14
j_call: TRBJ1-2
cdr3_nt: TGCGCCAGCAGGGCTTCGTCAGGTACGGAGGGCTACACCTTC
cdr3_aa: CASRASSGTEGYTF

d_call: NA
clone_size: NA
v_call: TRBV2
cdr3_length: 13
j_call: TRBJ2-2
cdr3_nt: TGTGCCAGCAGTGAGGCAGGGGCCGGGGAGCTGTTTTTT
cdr3_aa: CASSEAGAGELFF